The source of this TCR beta chain is a study of blood T cell repertoires in COVID-19. Study-level background: Material from acute and convalescent COVID-19 was sourced from the United States, Italy and Spain. In each case, the material was cDNA or gDNA derived from T cells, B-cell-depleted T cells, or PBMCs.

Germline assignment: CDR1 MRHNA and CDR2 SNTAGT. The CDR3 contains 14 residues. The V segment lost 3 bases and the J segment 9 bases; nucleotides outside the gene matches: 4. Original methodology: Estimation of nucleated cell counts was performed using reference gene primer amplification. The method was immunoSEQ multiplex PCR; TCRdb's version includes in-frame clones alone and lacks a portion of them. V, J and clone size were drawn from that table, and D and trimming were deduced from the DNA. The data hold approximately 76,000 clones, with roughly 80% observed a single time. This chain connects TRBV6-4 to TRBJ2-1, with 11 bases lining up with TRBD2. Sequencing was done on a sample of peripheral blood. The TCR originated in an older woman with acute or convalescent COVID-19. CDR3 in amino acids: CASSELAGVGEQFF. In DNA, the CDR3 is TGTGCCAGCAGTGAACTAGCGGGGGTTGGTGAGCAGTTCTTC.